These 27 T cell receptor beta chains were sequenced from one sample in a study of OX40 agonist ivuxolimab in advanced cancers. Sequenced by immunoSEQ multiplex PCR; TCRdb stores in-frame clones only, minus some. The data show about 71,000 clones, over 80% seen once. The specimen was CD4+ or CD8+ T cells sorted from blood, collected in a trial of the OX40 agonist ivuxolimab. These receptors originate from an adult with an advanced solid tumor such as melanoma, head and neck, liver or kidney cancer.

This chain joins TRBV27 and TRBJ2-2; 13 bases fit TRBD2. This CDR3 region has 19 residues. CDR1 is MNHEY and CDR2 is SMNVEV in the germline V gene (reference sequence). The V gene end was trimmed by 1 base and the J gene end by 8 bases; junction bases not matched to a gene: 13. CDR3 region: CASSLFGTSGTLLPGELFF. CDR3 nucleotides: TGTGCCAGCAGTTTATTTGGGACTAGCGGGACACTATTACCTGGGGAGCTGTTTTTT.

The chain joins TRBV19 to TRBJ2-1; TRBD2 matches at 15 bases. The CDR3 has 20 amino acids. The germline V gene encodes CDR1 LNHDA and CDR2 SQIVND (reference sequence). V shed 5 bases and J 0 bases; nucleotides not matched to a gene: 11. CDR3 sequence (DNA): TGTGCCAGTAGTCCTATGCCGGGACTAGCGGGGGGTTCCTCCTACAATGAGCAGTTCTTC. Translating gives CASSPMPGLAGGSSYNEQFF.

CDR3 DNA: TGTGCCAGCAGTAGGGGCTTAAACTACGAGCAGTACTTC. Translating gives CASSRGLNYEQYF. The chain couples TRBV27 to TRBJ2-7, with a possible D match to TRBD1 (5 bases). V dropped 5 bases and J dropped 3 bases, with 11 bases sitting between them. The CDR3 spans 13 residues. Germline V lookup: CDR1 MNHEY, CDR2 SMNVEV (reference sequence).

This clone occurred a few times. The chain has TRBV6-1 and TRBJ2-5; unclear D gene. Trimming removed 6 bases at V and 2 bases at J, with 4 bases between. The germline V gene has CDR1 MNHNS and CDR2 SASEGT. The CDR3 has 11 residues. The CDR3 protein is CASRRQETQYF. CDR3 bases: TGTGCCAGCAGGCGACAAGAGACCCAGTACTTC.

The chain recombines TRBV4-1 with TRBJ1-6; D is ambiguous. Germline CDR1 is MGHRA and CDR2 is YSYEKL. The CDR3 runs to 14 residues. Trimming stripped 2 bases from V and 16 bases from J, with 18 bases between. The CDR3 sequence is CASSQFTRRNELHF. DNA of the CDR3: TGCGCCAGCAGCCAATTCACGCGGAGAAATGAGCTCCACTTT.

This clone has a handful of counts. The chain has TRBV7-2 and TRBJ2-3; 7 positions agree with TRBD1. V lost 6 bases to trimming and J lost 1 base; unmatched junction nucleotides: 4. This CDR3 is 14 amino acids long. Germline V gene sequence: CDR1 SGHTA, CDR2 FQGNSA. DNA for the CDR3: TGTGCCAGCAGTCGGGACAGCCGCACAGATACGCAGTATTTT. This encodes CASSRDSRTDTQYF.

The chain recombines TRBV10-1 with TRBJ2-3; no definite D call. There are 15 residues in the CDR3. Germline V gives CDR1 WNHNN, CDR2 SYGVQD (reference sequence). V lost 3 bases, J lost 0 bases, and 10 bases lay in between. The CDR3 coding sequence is TGCGCCAGCAGTGACGCCGAGTCTAGCACAGATACGCAGTATTTT. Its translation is CASSDAESSTDTQYF.

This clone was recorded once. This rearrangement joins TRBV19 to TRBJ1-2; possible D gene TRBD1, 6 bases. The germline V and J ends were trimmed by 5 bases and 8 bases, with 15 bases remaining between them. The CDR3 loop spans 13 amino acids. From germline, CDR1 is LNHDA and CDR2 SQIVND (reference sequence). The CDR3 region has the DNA TGTGCCAGTAGTCAAGACAGGCGCCTCGGCTACACCTTC. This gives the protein CASSQDRRLGYTF.

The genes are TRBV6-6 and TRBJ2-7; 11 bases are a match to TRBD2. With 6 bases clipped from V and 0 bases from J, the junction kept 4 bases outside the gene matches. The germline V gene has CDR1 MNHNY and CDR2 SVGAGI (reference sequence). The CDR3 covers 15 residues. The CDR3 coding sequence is TGTGCCAGCAGATCCGGGACTAGCGGCTCCTACGAGCAGTACTTC. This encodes CASRSGTSGSYEQYF.

CDR3 protein: CASSEFVRGVSGELFF. CDR3 in DNA: TGTGCCAGCAGTGAATTTGTCAGGGGAGTATCCGGGGAGCTGTTTTTT. The rearrangement joins TRBV25-1 to TRBJ2-2; a possible D gene is TRBD1 (6 bases). Germline-derived CDR1 and CDR2 are MGHDK and SYGVNS. The CDR3 totals 16 residues. Trimming removed 1 base from V and 6 bases from J, with 15 bases in between.

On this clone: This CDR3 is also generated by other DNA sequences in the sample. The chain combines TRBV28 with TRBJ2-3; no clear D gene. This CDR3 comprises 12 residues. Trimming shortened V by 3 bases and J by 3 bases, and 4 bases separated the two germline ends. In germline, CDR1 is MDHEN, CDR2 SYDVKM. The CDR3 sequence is CASSFRTDTQYF. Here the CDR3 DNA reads TGTGCCAGCAGTTTCAGAACAGATACGCAGTATTTT.

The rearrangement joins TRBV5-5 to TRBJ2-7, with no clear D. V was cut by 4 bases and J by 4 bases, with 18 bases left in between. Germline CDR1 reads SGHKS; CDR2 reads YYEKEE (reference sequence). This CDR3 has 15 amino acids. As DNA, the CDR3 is TGTGCCAGCAGCGTGCCGGGCCTTGAGCTTTACGAGCAGTACTTC. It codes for CASSVPGLELYEQYF.

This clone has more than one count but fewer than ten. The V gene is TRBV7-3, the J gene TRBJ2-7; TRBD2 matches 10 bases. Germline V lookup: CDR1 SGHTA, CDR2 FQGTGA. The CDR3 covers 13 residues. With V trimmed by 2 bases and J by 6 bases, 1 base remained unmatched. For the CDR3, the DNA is TGTGCCAGCAGCTTATTAGCGGGAGGCGAGCAGTACTTC. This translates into CASSLLAGGEQYF.

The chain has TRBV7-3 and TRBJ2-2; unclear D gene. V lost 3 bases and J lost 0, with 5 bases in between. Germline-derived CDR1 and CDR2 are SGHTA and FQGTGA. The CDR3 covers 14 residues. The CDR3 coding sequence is TGTGCCAGCAGCTTTTCGCCGAACACCGGGGAGCTGTTTTTT. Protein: CASSFSPNTGELFF.

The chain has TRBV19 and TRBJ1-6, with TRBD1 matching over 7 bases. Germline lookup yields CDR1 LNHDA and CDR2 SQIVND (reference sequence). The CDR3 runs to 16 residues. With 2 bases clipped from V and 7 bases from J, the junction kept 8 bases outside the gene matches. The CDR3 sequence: CASSISQTGMNSPLHF. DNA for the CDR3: TGTGCCAGTAGTATAAGTCAGACAGGGATGAATTCACCCCTCCACTTT.

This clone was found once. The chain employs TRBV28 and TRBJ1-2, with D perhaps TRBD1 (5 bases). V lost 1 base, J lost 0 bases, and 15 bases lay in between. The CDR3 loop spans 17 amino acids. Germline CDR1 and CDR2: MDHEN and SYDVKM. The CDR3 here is CASSLSAGTPSNYGYTF. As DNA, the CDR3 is TGTGCCAGCAGTTTATCGGCCGGGACTCCTTCTAACTATGGCTACACCTTC.

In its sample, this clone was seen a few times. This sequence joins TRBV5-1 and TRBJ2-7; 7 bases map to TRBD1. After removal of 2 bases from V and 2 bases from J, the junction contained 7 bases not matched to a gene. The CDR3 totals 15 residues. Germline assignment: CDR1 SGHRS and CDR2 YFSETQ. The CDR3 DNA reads TGCGCCAGCAGCTTAGGAGACAGGGACCCCTACGAGCAGTACTTC. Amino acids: CASSLGDRDPYEQYF.

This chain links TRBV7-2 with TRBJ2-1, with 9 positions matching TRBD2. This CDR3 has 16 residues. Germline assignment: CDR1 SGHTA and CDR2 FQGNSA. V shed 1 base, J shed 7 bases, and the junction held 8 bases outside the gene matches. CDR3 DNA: TGTGCCAGCAGCTTAGGGCTAGCGGGGTCCAAAAATGAGCAGTTCTTC. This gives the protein CASSLGLAGSKNEQFF.

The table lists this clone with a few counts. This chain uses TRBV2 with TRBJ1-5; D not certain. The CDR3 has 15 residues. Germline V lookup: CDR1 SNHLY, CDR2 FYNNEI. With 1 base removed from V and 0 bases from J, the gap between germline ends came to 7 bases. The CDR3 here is CASSEEYGSNQPQHF. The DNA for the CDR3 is TGTGCCAGCAGTGAAGAATATGGTAGCAATCAGCCCCAGCATTTT.

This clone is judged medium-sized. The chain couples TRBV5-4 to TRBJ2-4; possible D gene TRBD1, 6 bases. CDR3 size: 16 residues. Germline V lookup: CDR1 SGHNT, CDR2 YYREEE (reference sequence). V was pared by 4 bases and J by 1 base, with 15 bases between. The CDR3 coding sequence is TGTGCCAGCAGCAAGAACAGGGTCGGGGCCAAAAACATTCAGTACTTC. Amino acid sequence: CASSKNRVGAKNIQYF.

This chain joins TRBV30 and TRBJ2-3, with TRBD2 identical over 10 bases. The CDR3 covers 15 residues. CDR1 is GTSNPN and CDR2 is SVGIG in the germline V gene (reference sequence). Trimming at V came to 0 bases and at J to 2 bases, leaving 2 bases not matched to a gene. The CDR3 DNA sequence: TGTGCCTGGAGTGTACTAGCGGGGTTCACAGATACGCAGTATTTT. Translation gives CAWSVLAGFTDTQYF.

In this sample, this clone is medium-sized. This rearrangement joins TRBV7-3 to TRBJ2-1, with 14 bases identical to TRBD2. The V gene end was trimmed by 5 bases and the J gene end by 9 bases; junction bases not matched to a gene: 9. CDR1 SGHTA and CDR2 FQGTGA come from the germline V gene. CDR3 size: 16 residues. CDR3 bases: TGTGCCAGCAGCCTCGGGACTAGCGGGAGTGTAGGTGAGCAGTTCTTC. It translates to CASSLGTSGSVGEQFF.

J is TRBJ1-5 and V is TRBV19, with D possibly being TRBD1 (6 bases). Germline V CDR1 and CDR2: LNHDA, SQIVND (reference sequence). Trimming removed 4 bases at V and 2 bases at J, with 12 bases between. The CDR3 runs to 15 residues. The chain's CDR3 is CASSSLQGGNQPQHF. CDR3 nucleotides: TGTGCCAGTAGTAGCCTACAGGGAGGCAATCAGCCCCAGCATTTT.

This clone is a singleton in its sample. The CDR3 reads CASSPGQGVYNEQFF. CDR3 sequence (DNA): TGTGCCAGCAGCCCAGGACAGGGCGTTTACAATGAGCAGTTCTTC. The genes are TRBV6-4 and TRBJ2-1; 8 nucleotides agree with TRBD1. This CDR3 is 15 amino acids long. Germline CDR1 is MRHNA and CDR2 is SNTAGT. Trimming at V came to 6 bases and at J to 4 bases, leaving 8 bases not matched to a gene.

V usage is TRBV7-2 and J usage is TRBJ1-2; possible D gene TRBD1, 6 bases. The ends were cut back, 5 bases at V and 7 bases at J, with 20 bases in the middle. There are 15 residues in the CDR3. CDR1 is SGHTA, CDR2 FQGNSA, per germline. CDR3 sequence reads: CASSPQPSGAGGYTF. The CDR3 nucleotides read TGTGCCAGCAGCCCCCAGCCCTCAGGGGCGGGTGGCTACACCTTC. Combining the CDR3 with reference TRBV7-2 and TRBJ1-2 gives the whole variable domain GAGVSQSPSNKVTEKGKDVELRCDPISGHTALYWYRQSLGQGLEFLIYFQGNSAPDKSGLPSDRFSAERTGGSVSTLTIQRTQQEDSAVYLCASSPQPSGAGGYTFGSGTRLTVV.

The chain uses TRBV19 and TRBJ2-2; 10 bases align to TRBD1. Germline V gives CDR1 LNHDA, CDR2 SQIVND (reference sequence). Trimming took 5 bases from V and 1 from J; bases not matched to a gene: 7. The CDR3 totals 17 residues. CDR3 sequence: CASSGYRDRGNTGELFF. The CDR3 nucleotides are TGTGCCAGTAGTGGCTACCGGGACAGGGGGAACACCGGGGAGCTGTTTTTT.

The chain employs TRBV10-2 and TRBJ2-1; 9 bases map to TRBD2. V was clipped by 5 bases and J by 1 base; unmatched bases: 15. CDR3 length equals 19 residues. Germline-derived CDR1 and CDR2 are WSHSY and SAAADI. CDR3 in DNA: TGCGCCAGCAGTACTCCGACTAGCGGATACCTAACTTCCTACAATGAGCAGTTCTTC. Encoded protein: CASSTPTSGYLTSYNEQFF.